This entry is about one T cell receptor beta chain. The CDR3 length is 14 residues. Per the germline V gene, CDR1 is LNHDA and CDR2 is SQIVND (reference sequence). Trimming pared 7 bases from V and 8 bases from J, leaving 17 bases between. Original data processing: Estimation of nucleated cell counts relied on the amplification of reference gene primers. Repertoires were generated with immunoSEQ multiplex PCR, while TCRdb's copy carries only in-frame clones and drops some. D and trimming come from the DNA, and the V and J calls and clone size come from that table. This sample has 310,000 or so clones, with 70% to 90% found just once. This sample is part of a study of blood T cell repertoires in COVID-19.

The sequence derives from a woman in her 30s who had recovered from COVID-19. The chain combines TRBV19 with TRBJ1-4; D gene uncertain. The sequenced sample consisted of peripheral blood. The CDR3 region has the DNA TGTGCCAGTACCTCCCCCGTTTGGAGCGAAAAACTGTTTTTT. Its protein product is CASTSPVWSEKLFF. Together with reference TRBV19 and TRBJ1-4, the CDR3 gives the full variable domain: DGGITQSPKYLFRKEGQNVTLSCEQNLNHDAMYWYRQDPGQGLRLIYYSQIVNDFQKGDIAEGYSVSREKKESFPLTVTSAQKNPTAFYLCASTSPVWSEKLFFGSGTQLSVL.